One and the same sample provided the 8 T cell receptor beta chains below, sequenced in a study of T-cell memory formation after mild COVID-19. TCRdb processed the 5' RACE reads anew with MiXCR; each CDR3 protein has one entry. The table has more than 110,000 distinct CDR3 sequences, 11% to 15% seen once. Sequencing input: PBMCs or a T cell subset sorted from them (not recorded which). The receptors derive from an adult woman who had mild COVID-19 (a few samples of this study predate the infection). Cell type and time point are not known.

Only a few counts were recorded for this clonotype. V usage is TRBV25-1 and J usage is TRBJ2-1; a possible D gene is TRBD2 (5 bases). Looked up from germline, CDR1 is MGHDK and CDR2 is SYGVNS. This CDR3 region has 11 residues. Trimming took 3 bases from V and 9 from J, leaving 6 bases between them. The DNA for the CDR3 is TGTGCCAGCAGTGAGGCGGGTGAGCAGTTCTTC. Translated: CASSEAGEQFF.

This chain connects TRBV5-4 to TRBJ2-7; TRBD1 aligns across 9 bases. V lost 4 bases, J lost 4 bases, and 6 bases stayed unmatched. Germline values: CDR1 SGHNT, CDR2 YYREEE (reference sequence). This CDR3 has 14 amino acids. The CDR3: CASSVDRGTYEQYF. The DNA for the CDR3 is TGTGCCAGCAGCGTGGACAGGGGAACGTACGAGCAGTACTTC.

This chain uses TRBV7-9 with TRBJ2-3; D unresolved. Between the trimmed V and J ends, which lost 4 bases and 0 bases, there was a span of 8 bases. This CDR3 is built from 14 residues. Germline V lookup: CDR1 SEHNR, CDR2 FQNEAQ (reference sequence). The CDR3 sequence is CASSSTTSTDTQYF. The CDR3 DNA follows: TGTGCCAGCAGCTCGACCACTAGCACAGATACGCAGTATTTT.

The chain combines TRBV2 with TRBJ2-1, with D possibly TRBD2 on 6 matching bases. V lost 3 bases and J 6 bases, leaving 21 bases between the germline ends. There are 17 residues in the CDR3. CDR1 and CDR2 (germline): SNHLY, FYNNEI. The DNA of the CDR3 is TGTGCCAGCAGTGATGGTCACCAGACGGGACTCACCAATGAGCAGTTCTTC. This translates into CASSDGHQTGLTNEQFF.

The sample holds a few counts of this clonotype. V and J are TRBV6-4 and TRBJ1-1; 7 positions match TRBD1. The CDR3 spans 15 residues. The V gene end was trimmed by 5 bases and the J gene end by 1 base; junction bases not matched to a gene: 7. CDR1 and CDR2 (germline): MRHNA, SNTAGT. CDR3 residues: CASSPRGGENTEAFF. The CDR3 coding sequence is TGTGCCAGCAGTCCAAGAGGGGGCGAGAACACTGAAGCTTTCTTT.

In its sample, this clonotype was seen a few times. One end of the junction does not line up with germline, which may come from a read error. This chain connects TRBV12-3 or TRBV12-4 to TRBJ1-6; TRBD1 might be the D (5 bases). This CDR3 has 13 amino acids. For the CDR3, the DNA is TGTGCCAGCAGTGTAGCAGGGCTTTCACCCCTCCACTTT. Translated, it gives CASSVAGLSPLHF.

This clonotype was counted only a few times. This sequence joins TRBV7-9 and TRBJ2-7; maybe TRBD1 (5 bases). Per the germline V gene, CDR1 is SEHNR and CDR2 is FQNEAQ (reference sequence). The V end lost 1 base, the J end lost 4 bases, and 8 bases lay between the germline ends. The CDR3 spans 13 residues. The CDR3 spells CASSLGGVYEQYF. The CDR3 DNA reads TGTGCCAGCAGCTTAGGGGGCGTGTACGAGCAGTACTTC.

This clonotype was seen many times. The CDR3 is CSVEEGGWRNEQFF. The DNA for the CDR3 is TGCAGCGTTGAGGAAGGCGGGTGGAGGAATGAGCAGTTCTTC. The chain joins TRBV29-1 to TRBJ2-1; perhaps TRBD2 as D (5 bases). Germline V gives CDR1 SQVTM, CDR2 ANQGSEA. Trimming left V 3 bases short and J 7 bases short, with 16 bases between. This CDR3 has 14 amino acids.